A selection of T cell receptor beta chains follows, all from one sample in a study of OX40 agonist ivuxolimab in advanced cancers. Assay used: immunoSEQ multiplex PCR; TCRdb lists only in-frame clones, some missing. This table has 10,000 to 15,000 clones, about 75% appearing once. Source: CD4+ or CD8+ T cells sorted from blood, taken in a trial of the OX40 agonist ivuxolimab. The receptors were sampled from an adult with an advanced solid tumor such as melanoma, head and neck, liver or kidney cancer. CDR3s include the opening cysteine and the closing phenylalanine or tryptophan.

v_call	j_call	cdr3_aa
TRBV27	TRBJ1-5	CASSLGGVNQPQHF
TRBV19	TRBJ2-3	CASSALDYSQDTDTQYF
TRBV6-5	TRBJ1-2	CASSYVTGTGYTF
TRBV4-3	TRBJ2-3	CASSQGYGTDTQYF
TRBV6-6	TRBJ2-7	CASSYSRLASYEQYF
TRBV29-1	TRBJ2-5	CSPILGTPKGTQYF
TRBV29-1	TRBJ2-7	CSVSSGYSYEQYF
TRBV29-1	TRBJ2-7	CSVEFLGQGSEQYF
TRBV27	TRBJ1-2	CASSPGASYGYTF
TRBV7-9	TRBJ2-7	CASSLAGSTRGEQYF
TRBV4-2	TRBJ2-1	CASRDHYNEQFF
TRBV27	TRBJ2-1	CAGTPGLVANEQFF
TRBV5-6	TRBJ2-7	CASSSVRPSGLSYEQYF
TRBV11-2	TRBJ2-1	CASSPRLAGSYNEQFF
TRBV6-1	TRBJ2-1	CASSLTGDPYNEQFF
TRBV11-3	TRBJ2-2	CASSLTSGELFF
TRBV30	TRBJ1-4	CAWSGGQGLEKLFF
TRBV13	TRBJ1-1	CASSLIPLAGNTEAFF
TRBV4-2	TRBJ2-7	CASSQGDRFEQYF
TRBV29-1	TRBJ1-2	CSVLDASNYGYTF
TRBV10-3	TRBJ2-2	CAIGGASNFLNTGELFF
TRBV27	TRBJ2-2	CASSLSTSPGELFF
TRBV21-1	TRBJ1-2	CASSKGPAGVGGYTF
TRBV4-1	TRBJ2-2	CASSHWGNTGELFF
TRBV7-6	TRBJ2-7	CASSFGTGTYEQYF
TRBV7-2	TRBJ2-3	CASSLSSGVDTQYF
TRBV27	TRBJ2-7	CASSFLAGGYEQYF
TRBV28	TRBJ2-5	CASSLAGTSGRYETQYF
TRBV19	TRBJ2-2	CASKERGRTGELFF
TRBV29-1	TRBJ2-1	CSVDGLAGDLNEQFF
TRBV7-3	TRBJ2-7	CASSPGQLGYEQYF
TRBV4-2	TRBJ2-6	CASSQDGLSGANVLTF
TRBV11-2	TRBJ2-1	CASSLETINEQFF
TRBV6-6	TRBJ2-1	CASSWSWHEQFF
TRBV30	TRBJ1-3	CARKGPHSGAGNTIYF